This T cell receptor (beta chain) came from a study of T cells in Graves' hyperthyroidism and ophthalmopathy. This clonotype was picked up a small number of times. Its antigen is undetermined. What was amplified from RNA transcripts were TCR beta CDR3 regions. TCR CDR3 underwent first-round RT-PCR with the HTBI primer set. TCRdb passed the multiplex PCR reads through MiXCR, listing each CDR3 protein once. The sample has hundreds of thousands of distinct CDR3 sequences, about a sixth seen once; the top ten hold roughly 18%. Germline assignment: CDR1 MNHEY and CDR2 SMNVEV (reference sequence). V lost 4 bases and J 12 bases, leaving 13 bases between the germline ends. The CDR3 runs 11 residues. The study, taken as a whole, reports: Among clonotypes expanded in thyroid above 0.001, most were also found in blood. From stable hyperthyroidism, ophthalmopathy was separated by a 13 V-J model.

This receptor was taken from a woman aged 18-29 years with Graves' hyperthyroidism. The chain employs TRBV27 and TRBJ2-7; D gene uncertain. Sequenced: blood. The CDR3 DNA sequence: TGTGCCAGCAGTTCAAGGGTTATATGGTACTTC. Protein product: CASSSRVIWYF.